A single sample gave rise to the 25 T cell receptor beta chains below, sequenced in a study of blood T cell repertoires in COVID-19. Sequencing used immunoSEQ multiplex PCR; TCRdb keeps in-frame clones, though not all of them. The sample lists about 250,000 clones, 80% to 90% seen once, with over 1.1% in the top ten. Sequencing was carried out using peripheral blood. The receptors here all came from a man older than 75 with acute or convalescent COVID-19.

This rearrangement joins TRBV10-3 to TRBJ2-1; the match to TRBD2 covers 9 bases. The CDR3 is made up of 14 amino acids. Germline values: CDR1 ENHRY, CDR2 SYGVKD. V gave up 8 bases and J gave up 4 bases; unmatched junction bases: 6. The chain's CDR3 is CAISTSGIYNEQFF. In DNA, the CDR3 is TGTGCCATCTCGACTAGCGGAATATACAATGAGCAGTTCTTC.

The sample holds a few counts of this clone. The chain links TRBV19 to TRBJ2-7, with a weak D call TRBD1 (5 bases). The CDR3 extends over 13 amino acids. Per the germline V gene, CDR1 is LNHDA and CDR2 is SQIVND (reference sequence). The V end was cut by 4 bases, the J end by 3 bases, with 10 bases between. The CDR3 protein is CASSTTGFYEQYF. CDR3 bases: TGTGCCAGTAGTACCACAGGTTTCTACGAGCAGTACTTC. Complete variable domain (other parts from reference TRBV19 and TRBJ2-7): DGGITQSPKYLFRKEGQNVTLSCEQNLNHDAMYWYRQDPGQGLRLIYYSQIVNDFQKGDIAEGYSVSREKKESFPLTVTSAQKNPTAFYLCASSTTGFYEQYFGPGTRLTVT.

The chain recombines TRBV7-2 with TRBJ2-2; 7 bases are a match to TRBD2. The CDR3 is made up of 14 amino acids. From germline, CDR1 is SGHTA and CDR2 FQGNSA. Trimming removed 9 bases from V and 6 bases from J; junction bases left unmatched: 10. CDR3 DNA sequence: TGTGCCAGTAGGACCACTAGCGCCCCCGGGGAGCTGTTTTTT. Amino acids: CASRTTSAPGELFF.

V is TRBV6-1 and J is TRBJ1-1; 9 bases map to TRBD1. After removal of 1 base from V and 0 bases from J, the junction contained 9 bases not matched to a gene. CDR3 size: 18 residues. Germline V gene lookup returns CDR1 MNHNS and CDR2 SASEGT. In DNA form, the CDR3 reads TGTGCCAGCAGTGAAGAGGGGGGGACAGGGACCATGAACACTGAAGCTTTCTTT. It yields the protein CASSEEGGTGTMNTEAFF.

The chain joins TRBV6-5 to TRBJ1-3, with D possibly matching TRBD1 (5 bases). V gave up 5 bases and J gave up 2 bases, with 13 bases separating them. Germline V gene data show CDR1 as MNHEY and CDR2 as SVGAGI. The CDR3 is 15 amino acids. CDR3 amino acids: CASSTSGVPGNTIYF. CDR3 DNA sequence: TGTGCCAGCAGTACCTCGGGGGTTCCTGGAAACACCATATATTTT.

The chain recombines TRBV2 with TRBJ2-5, with D maybe TRBD2 (6 bases). From germline, CDR1 is SNHLY and CDR2 FYNNEI. The CDR3 is 14 amino acids. Trimming left V 7 bases short and J 2 bases short, with 14 bases between. The CDR3 loop is CASNHLALQETQYF. The CDR3 DNA sequence: TGTGCCAGCAACCACCTAGCGTTACAAGAGACCCAGTACTTC. Filled out from reference TRBV2 and TRBJ2-5, the complete variable domain reads EPEVTQTPSHQVTQMGQEVILRCVPISNHLYFYWYRQILGQKVEFLVSFYNNEISEKSEIFDDQFSVERPDGSNFTLKIRSTKLEDSAMYFCASNHLALQETQYFGPGTRLLVL.

V and J are TRBV3-1 (or the pseudogene TRBV3-2) and TRBJ1-5; 7 nucleotides align to TRBD1. The CDR3 has 14 amino acids. Trimming took 4 bases from V and 7 from J; bases not matched to a gene: 7. Per germline, CDR1 LGHDT and CDR2 YNNKEL (reference sequence). CDR3 amino acids: CASSPPGQIQPQHF. Written as DNA, the CDR3 is TGTGCCAGCAGCCCCCCGGGACAGATACAGCCCCAGCATTTT.

The chain carries TRBV27 and TRBJ1-2; D possibly corresponds to TRBD1 (5 bases). This CDR3 region has 15 residues. The V gene's germline CDR1 is MNHEY and CDR2 SMNVEV (reference sequence). V was shortened by 3 bases and J by 3 bases, with 14 bases between the two germline ends. CDR3: CASSFSGVPHYGYTF. CDR3 DNA sequence: TGTGCCAGCAGTTTCTCGGGGGTTCCGCACTATGGCTACACCTTC.

This chain connects TRBV21-1 to TRBJ1-5; the D call in the table, TRBD1, was not verified against the DNA. TRBV21-1 is tagged as a pseudogene. The CDR3 spans 19 residues. The CDR3 DNA reads as TGTGCCAGCAGCATCCCCGGGACAGGACTTATTATTAGCAATCAGCCCCAGCATTTT. Its translation is CASSIPGTGLIISNQPQHF.

This clone occurred once. Written as DNA, the CDR3 is TGTGCCAGCAGCGTATTTTCGGGAATCGGGTACGAGCAGTACTTC. This sequence encodes CASSVFSGIGYEQYF. The chain has TRBV6-5 and TRBJ2-7, with D maybe TRBD2 (5 bases). This CDR3 is built from 15 residues. V was pared by 6 bases and J by 4 bases, with 19 bases between. CDR1 is MNHEY and CDR2 is SVGAGI in the germline V gene.

CDR3 in DNA: TGTGCCAGCAGCTCCCAAAAACAGGGTTCTGGAAACACCATATATTTT. Its protein is CASSSQKQGSGNTIYF. The V call is TRBV5-4, the J call TRBJ1-3; D may be TRBD1 (6 bases). CDR3 size: 16 residues. V lost 3 bases to trimming and J lost 1 base, with 14 bases between them. Germline CDR1 and CDR2: SGHNT and YYREEE (reference sequence).

The chain employs TRBV18 and TRBJ1-3; D is unresolved. CDR1 and CDR2 (germline): KGHSH, LQKENI. Trimming pared 5 bases from V and 2 bases from J, leaving 13 bases between. The CDR3 covers 15 residues. The CDR3 loop reads CASSSSPVTGNTIYF. CDR3 nucleotides: TGTGCCAGCTCATCATCTCCGGTAACTGGAAACACCATATATTTT.

The gene calls are TRBV5-1 and TRBJ2-3, with D possibly TRBD2 on 5 matching bases. Germline CDR1 and CDR2: SGHRS and YFSETQ. The CDR3 length is 14 residues. Trimming stripped 0 bases from V and 4 bases from J, with 9 bases between. CDR3 nucleotide sequence: TGCGCCAGCAGCTTGGTAGGGCGGGCAGATACGCAGTATTTT. Translating it yields CASSLVGRADTQYF.

This chain uses TRBV27 with TRBJ2-3, with 11 bases matching TRBD2. Germline V gene lookup returns CDR1 MNHEY and CDR2 SMNVEV (reference sequence). The CDR3 has 16 residues. With 4 bases clipped from V and 4 bases from J, the junction kept 7 bases outside the gene matches. CDR3 sequence (DNA): TGTGCCAGCAGTTGGTTAGCGGGAGGGCCATCAGATACGCAGTATTTT. Its protein is CASSWLAGGPSDTQYF.

As DNA, the CDR3 is TGTGCCAGCAGTGGGGCCGCCGGGACTAGCGAAAAGACCGGGGAGCTGTTTTTT. It encodes CASSGAAGTSEKTGELFF. The chain carries TRBV25-1 and TRBJ2-2, with 10 bases matching TRBD2. Germline CDR1 and CDR2: MGHDK and SYGVNS. V was pared by 4 bases and J by 5 bases, with 13 bases of the junction left unmatched. The CDR3 is made up of 18 amino acids.

This chain links TRBV27 with TRBJ2-5; D not certain. CDR1 is MNHEY and CDR2 is SMNVEV in the germline V gene (reference sequence). The CDR3 spans 13 residues. V lost 2 bases, J lost 3 bases, and 7 bases lay in between. CDR3 nucleotide sequence: TGTGCCAGCAGTTTAGTAGCAGAAGAGACCCAGTACTTC. Amino acids: CASSLVAEETQYF.

The chain couples TRBV12-3 or TRBV12-4 to TRBJ1-1; D not resolved. This CDR3 is 12 amino acids long. V was cut by 6 bases and J by 11 bases, with 16 bases left in between. The CDR3 nucleotides read TGTGCCAGCAGCCTCACACGCTTCGGGGCTTTCTTT. It codes for CASSLTRFGAFF.

This chain uses TRBV7-2 with TRBJ2-2; 8 bases match TRBD1. The CDR3 length is 17 residues. The V and J ends lost 6 bases and 0 bases, in that order; junction bases with no gene match: 9. Looked up from germline, CDR1 is SGHTA and CDR2 is FQGNSA. The CDR3 nucleotides read TGTGCCAGCAGATCACCGGGACAGGTCGCGAACACCGGGGAGCTGTTTTTT. Translated: CASRSPGQVANTGELFF.

V is TRBV7-2 and J is TRBJ2-5; 9 bases map to TRBD1. The CDR3 length is 16 residues. The trim removed 0 bases at V and 2 bases at J, leaving 4 bases unmatched. Looked up from germline, CDR1 is SGHTA and CDR2 is FQGNSA. The CDR3 bases are TGTGCCAGCAGCTTAGCATTGGGACAGGGACAAGAGACCCAGTACTTC. Residues: CASSLALGQGQETQYF.

About this clone itself: A read error may account for a junction end that differs from germline. V gene TRBV7-7 combines with J gene TRBJ2-5, with 9 positions matching TRBD1. Germline V CDR1 and CDR2: SSHAT, FNYEAQ (reference sequence). The CDR3 totals 14 residues. DNA for the CDR3: TGTGCTAGCAGCCGAGGACAGGGGCAGGAGACCCAGTACTTC. Amino acids: CASSRGQGQETQYF. Combining the CDR3 with reference TRBV7-7 and TRBJ2-5 gives the whole variable domain GAGVSQSPRYKVTKRGQDVTLRCDPISSHATLYWYQQALGQGPEFLTYFNYEAQPDKSGLPSDRFSAERPEGSISTLTIQRTEQRDSAMYRCASSRGQGQETQYFGPGTRLLVL.

The gene calls are TRBV6-5 and TRBJ1-1, with TRBD1 matching 11 bases. Germline V gene sequence: CDR1 MNHEY, CDR2 SVGAGI. The CDR3 has 16 residues. V trimming: 4 bases; J trimming: 4 bases; junction bases outside the gene matches: 8. The CDR3 loop is CASSSTGTGGTTEAFF. CDR3 DNA: TGTGCCAGCAGTTCGACCGGGACAGGGGGTACCACTGAAGCTTTCTTT.

This chain links TRBV18 with TRBJ1-3, with D unclear. CDR3 length: 16 residues. The ends were cut back, 3 bases at V and 0 bases at J, with 12 bases in the middle. Germline loops: CDR1 KGHSH, CDR2 LQKENI. The CDR3 sequence: CASSPQVESSGNTIYF. CDR3 nucleotide sequence: TGTGCCAGCTCACCTCAAGTTGAGAGCTCTGGAAACACCATATATTTT.

This clone was seen only a few times. This rearrangement joins TRBV19 to TRBJ2-7; a weak D match, TRBD2 (6 bases). Germline V gives CDR1 LNHDA, CDR2 SQIVND (reference sequence). V was pared by 5 bases and J by 5 bases, with 19 bases between. This CDR3 comprises 15 residues. CDR3 residues: CASSPRAQGGDEQYF. The CDR3 DNA reads as TGTGCCAGTAGTCCCCGAGCGCAAGGAGGGGACGAGCAGTACTTC.

This clone has a single count. The chain employs TRBV2 and TRBJ2-3; D might be TRBD2 (6 bases). V was shortened by 5 bases and J by 1 base, with 10 bases between the two germline ends. There are 14 residues in the CDR3. Germline lookup yields CDR1 SNHLY and CDR2 FYNNEI. The CDR3 region has the DNA TGTGCCAGCAGTCTTAGGAGGGGCACAGATACGCAGTATTTT. Amino acid sequence: CASSLRRGTDTQYF.

This chain connects TRBV27 to TRBJ2-5, with a possible D match to TRBD2 (6 bases). Germline assignment: CDR1 MNHEY and CDR2 SMNVEV (reference sequence). The V gene lost 6 bases and the J gene lost 5 bases, with 13 bases spanning the gap. The CDR3 totals 13 residues. CDR3 sequence: CASSPSREETQYF. Written as DNA, the CDR3 is TGTGCCAGCAGCCCCTCCCGGGAGGAGACCCAGTACTTC.